The clone carrying this TCR beta chain came up once. V lost 0 bases, J lost 7 bases, and 7 bases stayed unmatched. This CDR3 has 15 amino acids. Germline V gene data show CDR1 as GTSNPN and CDR2 as SVGIG (reference sequence). Generated by immunoSEQ multiplex PCR, the TCRdb table keeps only in-frame clones and is missing some. The data hold about 98,000 clones, with about 80% observed a single time. The data are from a study of blood T cell repertoires in COVID-19. Sequenced material: peripheral blood. The sequence came from a man between 65 and 80 years old with acute or convalescent COVID-19. This rearrangement joins TRBV30 to TRBJ2-5; 11 positions match TRBD2. CDR3 nucleotides: TGTGCCTGGAGTGTACTACTAGCGGGAGACGGGACCCAGTACTTC. This sequence encodes CAWSVLLAGDGTQYF.